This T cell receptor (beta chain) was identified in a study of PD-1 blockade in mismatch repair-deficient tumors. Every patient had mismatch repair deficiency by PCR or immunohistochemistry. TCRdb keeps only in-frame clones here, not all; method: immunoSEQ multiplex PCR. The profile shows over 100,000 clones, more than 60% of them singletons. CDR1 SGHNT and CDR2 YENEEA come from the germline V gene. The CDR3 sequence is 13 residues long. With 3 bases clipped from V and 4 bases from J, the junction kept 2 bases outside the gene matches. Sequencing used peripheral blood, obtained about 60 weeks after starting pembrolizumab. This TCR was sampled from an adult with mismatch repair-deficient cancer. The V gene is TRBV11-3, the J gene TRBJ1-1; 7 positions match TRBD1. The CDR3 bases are TGTGCCAGCAGCTTTAACAGGGGCACTGAAGCTTTCTTT. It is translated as CASSFNRGTEAFF.